The 5 T cell receptor beta chains reported below all come from one sample, sequenced in a study of blood T cells in healthy people across ages. Primed by a sample-barcoded 5' primer and a J-beta primer mix, a second PCR proceeded for about 6 to 12 cycles. MiXCR was run by TCRdb on the 5' RACE reads, yielding one entry per CDR3 protein. The sample holds some 1.4 million distinct CDR3 sequences, 35% to 45% seen once. The sequenced sample was blood. These receptors originate from a woman in her late teens or twenties in good health.

V and J are TRBV29-1 and TRBJ2-5; D perhaps matches TRBD2 (6 bases). In germline, CDR1 is SQVTM, CDR2 ANQGSEA. CDR3 length: 12 residues. The germline V and J ends were trimmed by 7 bases and 5 bases, with 14 bases remaining between them. This chain's CDR3 is CSGSGGDETQYF. The DNA for the CDR3 is TGCAGCGGCTCCGGAGGGGACGAGACCCAGTACTTC.

The chain employs TRBV20-1 and TRBJ2-3, with 15 nucleotides matching TRBD2. The length of the CDR3 is 19 residues. Trimming at V came to 0 bases and at J to 3 bases, leaving 10 bases not matched to a gene. Germline-derived CDR1 and CDR2 are DFQATT and SNEGSKA (reference sequence). The CDR3 DNA reads TGCAGTGCTAGAGACCTGGGACTAGCGGGAGGCTTGCTGACAGATACGCAGTATTTT. Protein: CSARDLGLAGGLLTDTQYF.

This clonotype has just a few counts. J is TRBJ1-4 and V is TRBV12-3 or TRBV12-4; 7 bases are shared with TRBD1. This CDR3 comprises 15 residues. The V gene end was trimmed by 6 bases and the J gene end by 3 bases; junction bases not matched to a gene: 7. The CDR3 coding sequence is TGTGCCAGCAGCCTCCGGGACAGCCCTAATGAAAAACTGTTTTTT. This gives the protein CASSLRDSPNEKLFF.

The chain joins TRBV28 to TRBJ2-3; the D gene could be TRBD1 or TRBD2 (5 bases each). The length of the CDR3 is 15 residues. V gave up 10 bases and J gave up 0 bases, with 17 bases separating them. From germline, CDR1 is MDHEN and CDR2 SYDVKM. Here the CDR3 DNA reads TGTGCCACGGGCGTCCCGGGGCCTAGCACAGATACGCAGTATTTT. Residues: CATGVPGPSTDTQYF.

This clonotype has at least ten counts. This chain links TRBV4-1 with TRBJ2-1, with 10 positions matching TRBD2. The V segment lost 3 bases and the J segment 1 base; nucleotides outside the gene matches: 6. CDR1 MGHRA and CDR2 YSYEKL come from the germline V gene. This CDR3 region has 17 residues. This chain's CDR3 is CASSQVPGLASYNEQFF. The CDR3 bases are TGCGCCAGCAGCCAGGTACCGGGACTAGCGTCCTACAATGAGCAGTTCTTC.